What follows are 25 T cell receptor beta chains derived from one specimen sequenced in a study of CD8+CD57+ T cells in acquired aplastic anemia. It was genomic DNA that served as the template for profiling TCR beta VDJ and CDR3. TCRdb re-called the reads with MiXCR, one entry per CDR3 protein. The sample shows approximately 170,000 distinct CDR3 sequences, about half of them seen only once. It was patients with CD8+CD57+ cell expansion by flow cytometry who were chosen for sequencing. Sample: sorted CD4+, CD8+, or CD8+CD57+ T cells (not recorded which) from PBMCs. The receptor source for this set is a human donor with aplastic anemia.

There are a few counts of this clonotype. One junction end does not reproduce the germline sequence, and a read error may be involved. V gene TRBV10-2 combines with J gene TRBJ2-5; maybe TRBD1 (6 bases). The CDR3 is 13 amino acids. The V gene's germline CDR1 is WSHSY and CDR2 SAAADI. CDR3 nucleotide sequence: TGCGCCAGCAGTGAGACGCGACAGGTAAGGATGGACTTC. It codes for CASSETRQVRMDF.

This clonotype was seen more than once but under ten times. The CDR3 DNA reads as TGCGCCAGCAGCTTACATAGACAGGGAGGGAACAATGAGCAGTTCTTC. Translation gives CASSLHRQGGNNEQFF. The chain couples TRBV5-1 to TRBJ2-1, with D perhaps given as TRBD1 or TRBD2 (7 bases each). The germline gives CDR1 SGHRS, CDR2 YFSETQ. The CDR3 is 16 amino acids. With 2 bases removed from V and 5 bases from J, the gap between germline ends came to 17 bases.

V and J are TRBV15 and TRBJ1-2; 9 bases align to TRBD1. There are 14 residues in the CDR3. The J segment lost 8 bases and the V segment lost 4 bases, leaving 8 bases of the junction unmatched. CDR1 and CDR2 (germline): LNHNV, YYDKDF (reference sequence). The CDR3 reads CATSTGQGWGGYTF. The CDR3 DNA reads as TGTGCCACCAGCACGGGACAGGGTTGGGGAGGCTACACCTTC.

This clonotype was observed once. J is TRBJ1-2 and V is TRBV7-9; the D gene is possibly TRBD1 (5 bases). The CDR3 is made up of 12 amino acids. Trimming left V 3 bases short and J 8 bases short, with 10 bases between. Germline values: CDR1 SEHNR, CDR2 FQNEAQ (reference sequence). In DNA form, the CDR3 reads TGTGCCAGCAGCTTTGCGGGGGAAGGCTACACCTTC. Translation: CASSFAGEGYTF.

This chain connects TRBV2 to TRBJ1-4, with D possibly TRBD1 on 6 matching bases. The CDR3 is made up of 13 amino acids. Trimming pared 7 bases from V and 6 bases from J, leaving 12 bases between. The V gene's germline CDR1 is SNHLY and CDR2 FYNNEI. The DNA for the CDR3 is TGTGCCAGCACCGAAGACAGGCATGAAAAACTGTTTTTT. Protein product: CASTEDRHEKLFF.

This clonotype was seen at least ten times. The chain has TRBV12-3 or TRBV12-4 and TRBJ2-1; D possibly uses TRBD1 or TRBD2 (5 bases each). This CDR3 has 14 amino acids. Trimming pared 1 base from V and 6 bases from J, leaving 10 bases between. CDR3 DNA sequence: TGTGCCAGCAGTTTAGGGGGGACCACCAATGAGCAGTTCTTC. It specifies CASSLGGTTNEQFF.

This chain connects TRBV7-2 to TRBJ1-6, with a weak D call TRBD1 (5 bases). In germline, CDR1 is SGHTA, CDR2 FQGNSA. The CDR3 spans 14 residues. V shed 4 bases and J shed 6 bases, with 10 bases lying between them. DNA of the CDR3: TGTGCCAGCAGCTCAGCCAGGGCTAATTCACCCCTCCACTTT. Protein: CASSSARANSPLHF.

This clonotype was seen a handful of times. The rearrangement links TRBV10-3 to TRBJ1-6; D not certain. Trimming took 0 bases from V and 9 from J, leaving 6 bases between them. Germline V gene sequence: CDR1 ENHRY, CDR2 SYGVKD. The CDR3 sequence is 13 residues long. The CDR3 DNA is TGTGCCATCAGTGAGTCGAGCGGTTCACCCCTCCACTTT. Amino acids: CAISESSGSPLHF.

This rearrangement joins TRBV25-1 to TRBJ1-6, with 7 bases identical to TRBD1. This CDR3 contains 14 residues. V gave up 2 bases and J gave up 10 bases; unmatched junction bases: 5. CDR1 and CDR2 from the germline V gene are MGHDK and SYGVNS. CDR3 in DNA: TGTGCCAGCAGTGAAGCGGGACAGCCGTCACCCCTCCACTTT. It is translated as CASSEAGQPSPLHF. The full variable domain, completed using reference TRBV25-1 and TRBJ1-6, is EADIYQTPRYLVIGTGKKITLECSQTMGHDKMYWYQQDPGMELHLIHYSYGVNSTEKGDLSSESTVSRIRTEHFPLTLESARPSHTSQYLCASSEAGQPSPLHFGNGTRLTVT.

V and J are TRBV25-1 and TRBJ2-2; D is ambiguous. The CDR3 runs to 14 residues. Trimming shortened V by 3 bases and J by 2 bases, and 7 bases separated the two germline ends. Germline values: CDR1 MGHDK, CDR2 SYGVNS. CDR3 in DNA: TGTGCCAGCAGTGAGCTACAAAACACCGGGGAGCTGTTTTTT. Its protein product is CASSELQNTGELFF.

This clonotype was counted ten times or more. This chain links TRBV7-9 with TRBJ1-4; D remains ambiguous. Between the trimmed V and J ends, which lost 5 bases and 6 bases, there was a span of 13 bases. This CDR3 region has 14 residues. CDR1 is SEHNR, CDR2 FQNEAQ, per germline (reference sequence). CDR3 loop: CASSKKLIDEKLFF. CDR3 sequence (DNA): TGTGCCAGCAGCAAAAAGTTGATCGATGAAAAACTGTTTTTT. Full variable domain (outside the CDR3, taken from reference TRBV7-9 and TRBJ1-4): DTGVSQNPRHKITKRGQNVTFRCDPISEHNRLYWYRQTLGQGPEFLTYFQNEAQLEKSRLLSDRFSAERPKGSFSTLEIQRTEQGDSAMYLCASSKKLIDEKLFFGSGTQLSVL.

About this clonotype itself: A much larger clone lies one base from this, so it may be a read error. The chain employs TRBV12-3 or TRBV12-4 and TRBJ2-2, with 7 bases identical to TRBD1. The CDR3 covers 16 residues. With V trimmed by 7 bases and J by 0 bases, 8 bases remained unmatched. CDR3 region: CASTLVGQSNTGELFF. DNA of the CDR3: TGTGCCAGCACCCTAGTGGGACAGTCGAACACCGGGGAGCTGTTTTTT.

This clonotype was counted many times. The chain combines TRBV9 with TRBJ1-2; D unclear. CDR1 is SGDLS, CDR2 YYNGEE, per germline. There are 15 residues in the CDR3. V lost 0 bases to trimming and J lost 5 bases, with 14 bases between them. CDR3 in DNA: TGTGCCAGCAGCGTAGACGCGGGTGGACCTTATGGCTACACCTTC. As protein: CASSVDAGGPYGYTF.

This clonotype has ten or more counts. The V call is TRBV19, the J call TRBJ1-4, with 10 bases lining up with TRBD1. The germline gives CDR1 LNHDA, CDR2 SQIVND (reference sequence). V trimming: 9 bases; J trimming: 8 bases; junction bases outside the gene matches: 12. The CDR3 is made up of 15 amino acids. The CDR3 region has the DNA TGTGCCAGCACATCCTTCGGACAGGGGGAGGAAAAACTGTTTTTT. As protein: CASTSFGQGEEKLFF.

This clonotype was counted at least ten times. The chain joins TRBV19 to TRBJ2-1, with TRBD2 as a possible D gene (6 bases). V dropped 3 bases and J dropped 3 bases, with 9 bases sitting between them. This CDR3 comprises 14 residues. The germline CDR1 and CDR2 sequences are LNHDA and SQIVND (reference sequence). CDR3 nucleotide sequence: TGTGCCAGTAGTATGGGGGGATTCTACAATGAGCAGTTCTTC. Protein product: CASSMGGFYNEQFF.

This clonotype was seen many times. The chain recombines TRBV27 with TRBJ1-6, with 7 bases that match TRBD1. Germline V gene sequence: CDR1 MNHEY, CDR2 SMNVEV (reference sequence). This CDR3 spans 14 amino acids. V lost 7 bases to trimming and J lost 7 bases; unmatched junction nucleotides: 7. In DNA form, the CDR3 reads TGTGCCAGCAATTCCAGGGGGGGGAATTCACCCCTCCACTTT. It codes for CASNSRGGNSPLHF.

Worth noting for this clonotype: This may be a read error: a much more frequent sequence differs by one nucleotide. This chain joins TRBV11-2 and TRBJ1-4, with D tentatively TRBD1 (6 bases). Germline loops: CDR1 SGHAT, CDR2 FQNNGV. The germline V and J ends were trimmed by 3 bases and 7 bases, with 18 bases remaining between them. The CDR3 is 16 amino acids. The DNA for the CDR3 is TGTGCCAGCAGCTTCGGAAGCGGGGGCGTGGGTGAAAAACTGTTTTTT. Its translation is CASSFGSGGVGEKLFF.

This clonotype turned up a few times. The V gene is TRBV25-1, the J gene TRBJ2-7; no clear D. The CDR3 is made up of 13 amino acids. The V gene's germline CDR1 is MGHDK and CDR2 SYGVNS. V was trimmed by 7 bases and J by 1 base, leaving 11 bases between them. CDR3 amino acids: CASTSPESYEQYF. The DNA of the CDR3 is TGTGCCAGCACCTCACCGGAGTCCTACGAGCAGTACTTC.

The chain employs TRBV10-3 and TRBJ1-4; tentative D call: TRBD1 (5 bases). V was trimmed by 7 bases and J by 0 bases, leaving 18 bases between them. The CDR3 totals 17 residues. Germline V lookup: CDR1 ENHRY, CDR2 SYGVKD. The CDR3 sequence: CAITTGQVPATNEKLFF. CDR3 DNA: TGTGCCATCACTACTGGACAAGTCCCCGCAACTAATGAAAAACTGTTTTTT.

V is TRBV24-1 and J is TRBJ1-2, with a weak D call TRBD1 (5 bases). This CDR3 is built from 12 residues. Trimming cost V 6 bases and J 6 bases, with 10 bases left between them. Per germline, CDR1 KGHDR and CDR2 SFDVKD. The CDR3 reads CATSSGSDGYTF. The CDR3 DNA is TGTGCCACCAGTTCAGGGTCGGATGGCTACACCTTC.

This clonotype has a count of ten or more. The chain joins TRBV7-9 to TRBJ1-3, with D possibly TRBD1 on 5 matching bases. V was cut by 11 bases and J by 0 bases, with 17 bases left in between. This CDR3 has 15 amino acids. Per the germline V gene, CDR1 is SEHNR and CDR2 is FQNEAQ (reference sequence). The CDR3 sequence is CASALGGSSGNTIYF. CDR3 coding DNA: TGTGCCTCCGCTCTCGGGGGGAGCTCTGGAAACACCATATATTTT.

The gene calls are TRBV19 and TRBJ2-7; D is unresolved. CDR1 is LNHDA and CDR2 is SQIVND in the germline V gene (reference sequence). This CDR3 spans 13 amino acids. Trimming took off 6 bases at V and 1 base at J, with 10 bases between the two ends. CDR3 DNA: TGTGCCAGTAGGTCCCTGCAGTCCTACGAGCAGTACTTC. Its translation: CASRSLQSYEQYF.

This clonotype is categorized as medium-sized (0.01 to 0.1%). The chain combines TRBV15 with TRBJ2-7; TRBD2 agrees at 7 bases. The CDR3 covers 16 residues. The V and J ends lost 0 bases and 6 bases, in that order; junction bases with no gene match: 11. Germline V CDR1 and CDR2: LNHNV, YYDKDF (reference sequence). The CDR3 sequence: CATSRDMGGRAGEQYF. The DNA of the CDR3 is TGTGCCACCAGCAGAGATATGGGAGGGCGCGCAGGCGAGCAGTACTTC.

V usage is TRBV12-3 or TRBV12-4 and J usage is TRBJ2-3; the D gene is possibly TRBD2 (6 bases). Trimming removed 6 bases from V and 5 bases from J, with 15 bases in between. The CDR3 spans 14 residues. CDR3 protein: CASRAGGAVDTQYF. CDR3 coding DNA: TGTGCCAGCAGGGCCGGCGGGGCGGTAGATACGCAGTATTTT.

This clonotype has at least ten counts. The CDR3, as DNA: TGTGCCAGCAGTCTTCAGACCCAGAGCCTCTCCTACTACGAGCAGTACTTC. Protein sequence: CASSLQTQSLSYYEQYF. The genes are TRBV6-1 and TRBJ2-7; D is undetermined. V gave up 5 bases and J gave up 3 bases, with 23 bases separating them. Germline V gene lookup returns CDR1 MNHNS and CDR2 SASEGT. The CDR3 has 17 amino acids.